The source of this T cell receptor beta chain is a study of response to subunit inactivated influenza vaccine. TCRdb recomputed calls from the RT-PCR reads with MiXCR, one row per CDR3 protein. This sample has about 570,000 distinct CDR3 sequences, with about 11% found just once. Germline V gene sequence: CDR1 DFQATT, CDR2 SNEGSKA (reference sequence). Germline trimming cut 1 base from V and 3 bases from J; bases unmatched to any gene: 7. CDR3 length equals 15 residues. The sample was also reused in another study, on T cells expressing NK-cell markers. That investigation notes: As the method of synthesis, 5'RACE template switching with UMIs yielded TCR beta cDNA. The eight sequenced donors comprised seven who were HCMV-seropositive and one who was seronegative. The share of CD8+ T cells held by dominant NKG2C+ clonotypes was about 1.0-7.5% in 5 or 6 donors.

The TCR comes from a man in his fifties or sixties who received an inactivated influenza vaccine. This chain connects TRBV20-1 to TRBJ1-1; 8 positions match TRBD1. The source was PBMCs from blood, collected on the day of vaccination. CDR3 region: CSARGAQGADTEAFF. DNA of the CDR3: TGCAGTGCTAGAGGCGCCCAGGGGGCTGACACTGAAGCTTTCTTT.